The source of this T cell receptor beta chain is a study of identical twins. TCRdb reanalysed the 5' RACE reads using MiXCR and keeps one entry per CDR3 protein. The data show 600,000 to 800,000 distinct CDR3 sequences, about 20% seen once. This CDR3 has 13 residues. The ends were cut back, 5 bases at V and 4 bases at J, with 15 bases in the middle. Germline V gene data show CDR1 as DFQATT and CDR2 as SNEGSKA (reference sequence). The sample also formed part of further work on T cells expressing NK-cell markers.

What was sequenced was PBMCs. The TCR originated in a woman between 18 and 29 years old in good health. The chain couples TRBV20-1 to TRBJ2-7; D is perhaps TRBD2 (5 bases). This CDR3 reads CSAQAGFDYEQYF. In DNA form, the CDR3 reads TGCAGTGCTCAGGCGGGTTTTGATTACGAGCAGTACTTC.